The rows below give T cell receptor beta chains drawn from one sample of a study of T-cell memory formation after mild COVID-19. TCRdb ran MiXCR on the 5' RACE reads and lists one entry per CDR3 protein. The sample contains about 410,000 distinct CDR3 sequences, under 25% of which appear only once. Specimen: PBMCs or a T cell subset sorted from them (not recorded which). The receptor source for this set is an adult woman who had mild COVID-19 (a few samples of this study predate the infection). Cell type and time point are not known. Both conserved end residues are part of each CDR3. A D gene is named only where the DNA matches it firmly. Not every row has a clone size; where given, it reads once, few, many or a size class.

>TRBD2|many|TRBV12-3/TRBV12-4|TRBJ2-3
CASSLTSGGTDTQYF
TGTGCCAGCAGCCTGACTAGCGGGGGCACAGATACGCAGTATTTT
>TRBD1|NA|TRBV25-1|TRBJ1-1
CASSELIVRPGTGEENTEAFF
TGTGCCAGCAGTGAGTTGATTGTTAGGCCCGGGACAGGGGAAGAAAACACTGAAGCTTTCTTT
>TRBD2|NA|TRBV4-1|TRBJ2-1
CASSQEVTSGVYEQFF
TGCGCCAGCAGCCAAGAGGTTACTAGCGGGGTCTATGAGCAGTTCTTC
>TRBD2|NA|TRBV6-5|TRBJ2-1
CASTLGTSGHNEQFF
TGTGCCAGCACCCTAGGGACTAGCGGTCACAATGAGCAGTTCTTC
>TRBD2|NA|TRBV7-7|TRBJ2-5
CASSLGAGKETQYF
TGTGCCAGCAGCTTAGGAGCGGGGAAAGAGACCCAGTACTTC
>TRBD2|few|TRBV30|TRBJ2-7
CAWGAGTSGEQYF
TGTGCCTGGGGGGCCGGGACTAGCGGCGAGCAGTACTTC
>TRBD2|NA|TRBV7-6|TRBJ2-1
CASSLSYLLAGGQYNEQFF
TGTGCCAGCAGCTTATCGTATCTACTAGCGGGAGGGCAATACAATGAGCAGTTCTTC
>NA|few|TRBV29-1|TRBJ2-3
CSVAGGTDTQYF
TGCAGCGTTGCAGGAGGCACAGATACGCAGTATTTT
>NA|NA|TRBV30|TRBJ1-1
CAWSFRAPAEAFF
TGTGCCTGGAGTTTCCGGGCCCCGGCTGAAGCTTTCTTT
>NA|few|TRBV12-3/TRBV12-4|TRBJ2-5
CASSPGLRVVRGETQYF
TGTGCCAGCAGTCCCGGTCTGCGGGTCGTGAGGGGAGAGACCCAGTACTTC
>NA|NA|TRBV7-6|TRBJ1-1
CASSRGGGSTEAFF
TGTGCCAGCAGCCGAGGTGGGGGGTCCACTGAAGCTTTCTTT
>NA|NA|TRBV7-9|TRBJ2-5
CASSSPSPGEETQYF
TGTGCCAGCAGCTCCCCCAGCCCGGGGGAAGAGACCCAGTACTTC
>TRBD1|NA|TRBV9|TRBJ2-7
CASSAGTGTAYEQYF
TGTGCCAGCAGCGCGGGGACAGGGACGGCCTACGAGCAGTACTTC
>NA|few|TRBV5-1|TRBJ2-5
CASSQDSYEETQYF
TGCGCCAGCAGCCAGGACTCTTACGAAGAGACCCAGTACTTC
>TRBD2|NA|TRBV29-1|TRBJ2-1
CSVGTSGRKEQFF
TGCAGCGTCGGGACTAGCGGGAGGAAAGAGCAGTTCTTC
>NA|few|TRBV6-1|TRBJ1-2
CASSWTASNYGYTF
TGTGCCAGCAGTTGGACGGCCTCTAACTATGGCTACACCTTC
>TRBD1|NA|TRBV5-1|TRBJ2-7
CASKPTTGGSSIEQYF
TGCGCCAGCAAACCCACGACAGGGGGTAGTTCGATCGAGCAGTACTTC
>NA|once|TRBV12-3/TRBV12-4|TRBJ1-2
CASSLGLGVNYGYTF
TGTGCCAGCAGTTTGGGGCTCGGAGTTAACTATGGCTACACCTTC
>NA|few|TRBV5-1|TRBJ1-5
CASSFLDSNQPQHF
TGCGCCAGCAGCTTTCTAGATAGCAATCAGCCCCAGCATTTT
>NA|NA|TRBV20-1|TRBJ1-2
CSARARETNYGYTF
TGCAGTGCTAGGGCCAGGGAAACTAACTATGGCTACACCTTC
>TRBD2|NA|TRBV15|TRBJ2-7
CATSRGTSGSFLEQYF
TGTGCCACCAGCAGAGGGACTAGCGGGAGTTTCCTCGAGCAGTACTTC
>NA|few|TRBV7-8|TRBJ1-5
CASSQGGQGTQPQHF
TGTGCCAGCAGCCAGGGCGGGCAGGGAACCCAGCCCCAGCATTTT
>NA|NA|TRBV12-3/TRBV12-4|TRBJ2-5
CASSRDTVQETQYF
TGTGCCAGCAGTCGCGACACTGTCCAAGAGACCCAGTACTTC
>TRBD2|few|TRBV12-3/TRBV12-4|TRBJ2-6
CASRGTSDHSGANVLTF
TGTGCCAGCAGGGGGACTAGCGACCACTCTGGGGCCAACGTCCTGACTTTC
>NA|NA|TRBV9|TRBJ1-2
CASSQFSEPLGNTF
TGTGCCAGCAGCCAATTCTCCGAGCCCCTAGGAAACACCTTC
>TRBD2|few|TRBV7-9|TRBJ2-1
CASSLPTSGKRPLYNEQFF
TGTGCCAGCAGCTTGCCGACTAGCGGGAAAAGACCCCTCTACAATGAGCAGTTCTTC
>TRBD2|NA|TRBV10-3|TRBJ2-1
CAISGTSGGYNEQFF
TGTGCCATCAGTGGGACTAGCGGGGGGTACAATGAGCAGTTCTTC
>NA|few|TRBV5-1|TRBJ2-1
CASSLTVGSYNEQFF
TGCGCCAGCAGCTTGACAGTGGGCTCCTACAATGAGCAGTTCTTC
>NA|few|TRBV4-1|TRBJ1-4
CASSQEPRPANEKLFF
TGCGCCAGCAGCCAAGAGCCGAGACCAGCTAATGAAAAACTGTTTTTT
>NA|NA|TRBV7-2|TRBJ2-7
CASSRTRDEQYF
TGTGCCAGCAGCCGAACAAGGGACGAGCAGTACTTC
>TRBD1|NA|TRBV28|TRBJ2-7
CASSLSYRGYEQYF
TGTGCCAGCAGTTTAAGTTACAGGGGGTACGAGCAGTACTTC
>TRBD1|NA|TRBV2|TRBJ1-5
CASTDPGQNQPQHF
TGTGCCAGCACCGATCCGGGACAGAATCAGCCCCAGCATTTT
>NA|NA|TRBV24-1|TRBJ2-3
CATTAGRGRTDTQYF
TGTGCCACCACTGCCGGACGGGGGAGGACAGATACGCAGTATTTT
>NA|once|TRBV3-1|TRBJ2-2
CASSQGRTGELFF
TGTGCCAGCAGCCAAGGTCGCACCGGGGAGCTGTTTTTT
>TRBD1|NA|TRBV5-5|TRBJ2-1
CASSLGRGQQNEQFF
TGTGCCAGCAGCTTGGGCAGGGGGCAACAAAATGAGCAGTTCTTC
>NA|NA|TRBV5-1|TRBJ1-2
CASSLRATDGYTF
TGCGCCAGCAGCCTCAGGGCGACGGATGGCTACACCTTC
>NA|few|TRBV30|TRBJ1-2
CAEQQGSYGYTF
TGTGCTGAACAGCAGGGAAGCTATGGCTACACCTTC
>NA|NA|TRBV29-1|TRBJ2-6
CSARESGLLSGANVLTF
TGCAGCGCCCGTGAGTCGGGTCTACTCTCTGGGGCCAACGTCCTGACTTTC
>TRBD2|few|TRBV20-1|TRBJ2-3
CSARGTSGGTDTQYF
TGCAGTGCTAGGGGGACTAGCGGGGGAACAGATACGCAGTATTTT
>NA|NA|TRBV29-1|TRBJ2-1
CSVANEQFF
TGCAGCGTTGCAAATGAGCAGTTCTTC
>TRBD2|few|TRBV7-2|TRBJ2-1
CASSLSPAGMGNEQFF
TGTGCCAGCAGCTTATCTCCAGCGGGGATGGGAAATGAGCAGTTCTTC
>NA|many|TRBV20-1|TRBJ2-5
CSANGPVMETQYF
TGCAGTGCTAACGGACCTGTAATGGAGACCCAGTACTTC
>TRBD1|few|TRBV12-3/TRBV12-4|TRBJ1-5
CASSFQYQGAVRQPQHF
TGTGCCAGCAGTTTCCAGTACCAGGGGGCGGTCAGGCAGCCCCAGCATTTT
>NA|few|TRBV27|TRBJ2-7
CASSLGVASAYEQYF
TGTGCCAGCAGTTTAGGAGTAGCATCAGCTTACGAGCAGTACTTC